These 3 T cell receptor beta chains share one sample of origin, sequenced in a study of response to subunit inactivated influenza vaccine. In TCRdb, the RT-PCR reads were re-called with MiXCR into one record per CDR3 protein. The sample lists roughly 500,000 distinct CDR3 sequences, roughly 25% seen once, with around 2.8% in the top ten. These data also featured in a second study, about T cells expressing NK-cell markers. That work adds: UMIs were included in TCR beta cDNA generated by 5'RACE template switching.

The source material was CD4+ T cells sorted from PBMCs, sampled approximately 13 days after vaccination. The source of these receptors is a man aged 45-60 years who received an inactivated influenza vaccine.

This clonotype was seen a handful of times. The V and J genes are TRBV7-2 and TRBJ2-7; D is ambiguous. Trimming cost V 4 bases and J 4 bases, with 14 bases left between them. This CDR3 region has 14 residues. Per germline, CDR1 SGHTA and CDR2 FQGNSA. In nucleotides, the CDR3 is TGTGCCAGCAGCTCCGCCCTTCGACGGTACGAGCAGTACTTC. Amino acids: CASSSALRRYEQYF.

The DNA for the CDR3 is TGTGCCAGCAGTGTGGGAGGCCGGATCAATGAGCAGTTCTTC. It encodes CASSVGGRINEQFF. J is TRBJ2-1 and V is TRBV28; tentatively, D is TRBD2 (6 bases). The CDR3 has 14 residues. Trimming took off 5 bases at V and 6 bases at J, with 14 bases between the two ends. CDR1 is MDHEN, CDR2 SYDVKM, per germline.

V usage is TRBV11-1 and J usage is TRBJ2-5; 7 positions agree with TRBD1. Germline assignment: CDR1 SGHAT and CDR2 FQDESV (reference sequence). The length of the CDR3 is 15 residues. Trimming at V came to 3 bases and at J to 1 base, leaving 5 bases not matched to a gene. The DNA of the CDR3 is TGTGCCAGCAGCTTTTTGGGACAGTCCCAAGAGACCCAGTACTTC. It is translated as CASSFLGQSQETQYF.